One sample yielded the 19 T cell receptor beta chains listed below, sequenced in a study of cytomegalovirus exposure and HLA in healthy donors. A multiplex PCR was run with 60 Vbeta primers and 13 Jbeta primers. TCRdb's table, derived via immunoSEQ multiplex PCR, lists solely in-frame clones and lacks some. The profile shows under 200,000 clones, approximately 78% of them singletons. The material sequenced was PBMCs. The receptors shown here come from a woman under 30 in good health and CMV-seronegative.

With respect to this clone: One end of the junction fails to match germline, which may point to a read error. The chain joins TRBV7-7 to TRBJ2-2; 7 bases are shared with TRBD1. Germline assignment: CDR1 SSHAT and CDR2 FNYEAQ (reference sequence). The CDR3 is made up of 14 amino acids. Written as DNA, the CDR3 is TGTGCTAGCAGCTGGGACAGAAACACCGGGGAGCTGTTTTTT. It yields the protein CASSWDRNTGELFF.

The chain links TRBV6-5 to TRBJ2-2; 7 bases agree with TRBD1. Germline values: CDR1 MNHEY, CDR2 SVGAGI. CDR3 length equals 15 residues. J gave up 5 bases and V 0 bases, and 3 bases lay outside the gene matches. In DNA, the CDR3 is TGTGCCAGCAGTTACTCAGGGGGCGGAACCGGGGAGCTGTTTTTT. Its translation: CASSYSGGGTGELFF.

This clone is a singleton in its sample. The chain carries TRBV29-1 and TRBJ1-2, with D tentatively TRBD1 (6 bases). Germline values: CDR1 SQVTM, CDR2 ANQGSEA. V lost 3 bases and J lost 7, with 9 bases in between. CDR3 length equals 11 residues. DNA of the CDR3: TGCAGCGTTGACAGGGGCCTTGGCTACACCTTC. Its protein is CSVDRGLGYTF.

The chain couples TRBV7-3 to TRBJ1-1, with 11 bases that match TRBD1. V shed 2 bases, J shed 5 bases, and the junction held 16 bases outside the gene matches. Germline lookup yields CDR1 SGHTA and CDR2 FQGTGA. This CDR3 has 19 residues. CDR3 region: CASSLLRIQGDRGRTEAFF. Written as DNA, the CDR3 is TGTGCCAGCAGCTTACTGAGAATACAAGGGGACAGGGGGAGAACTGAAGCTTTCTTT.

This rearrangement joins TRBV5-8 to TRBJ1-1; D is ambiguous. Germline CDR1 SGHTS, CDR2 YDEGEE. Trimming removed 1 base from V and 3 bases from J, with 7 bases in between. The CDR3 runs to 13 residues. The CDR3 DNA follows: TGTGCCAGCAGCTTGAGCACAGACACTGAAGCTTTCTTT. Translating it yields CASSLSTDTEAFF.

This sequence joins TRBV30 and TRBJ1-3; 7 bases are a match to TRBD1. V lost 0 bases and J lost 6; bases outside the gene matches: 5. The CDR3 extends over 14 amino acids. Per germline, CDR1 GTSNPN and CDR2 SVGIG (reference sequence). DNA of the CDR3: TGTGCCTGGAGTGTTCCACAGGGGATAAACACCATATATTTT. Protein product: CAWSVPQGINTIYF.

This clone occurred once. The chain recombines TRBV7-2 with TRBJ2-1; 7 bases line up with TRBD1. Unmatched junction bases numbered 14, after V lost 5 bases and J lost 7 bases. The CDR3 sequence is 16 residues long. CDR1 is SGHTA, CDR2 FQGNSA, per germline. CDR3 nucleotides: TGTGCCAGCAGCACCAGGGGGTTTATCGTAGTAAATGAGCAGTTCTTC. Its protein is CASSTRGFIVVNEQFF.

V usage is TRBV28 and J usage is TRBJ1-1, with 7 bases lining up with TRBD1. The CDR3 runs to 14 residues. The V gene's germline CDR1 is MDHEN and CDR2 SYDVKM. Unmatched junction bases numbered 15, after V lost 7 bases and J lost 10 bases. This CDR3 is CASTFTTGVFGAFF. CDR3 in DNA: TGTGCCAGCACGTTTACCACAGGGGTCTTTGGAGCTTTCTTT. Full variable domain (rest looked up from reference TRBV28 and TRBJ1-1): DVKVTQSSRYLVKRTGEKVFLECVQDMDHENMFWYRQDPGLGLRLIYFSYDVKMKEKGDIPEGYSVSREKKERFSLILESASTNQTSMYLCASTFTTGVFGAFFGQGTRLTVV.

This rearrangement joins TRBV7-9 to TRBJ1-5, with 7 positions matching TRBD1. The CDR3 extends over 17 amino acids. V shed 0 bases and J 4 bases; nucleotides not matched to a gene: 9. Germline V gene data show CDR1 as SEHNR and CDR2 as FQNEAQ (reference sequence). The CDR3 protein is CASSLAHGGQQNQPQHF. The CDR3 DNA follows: TGTGCCAGCAGCTTAGCCCATGGGGGACAGCAAAATCAGCCCCAGCATTTT.

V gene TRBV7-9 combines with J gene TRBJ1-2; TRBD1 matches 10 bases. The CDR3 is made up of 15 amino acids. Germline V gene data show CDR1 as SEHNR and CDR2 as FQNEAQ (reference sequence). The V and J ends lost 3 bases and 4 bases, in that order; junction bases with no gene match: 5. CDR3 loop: CASSFGTGAGYGYTF. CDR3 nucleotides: TGTGCCAGCAGCTTCGGGACAGGGGCTGGCTATGGCTACACCTTC.

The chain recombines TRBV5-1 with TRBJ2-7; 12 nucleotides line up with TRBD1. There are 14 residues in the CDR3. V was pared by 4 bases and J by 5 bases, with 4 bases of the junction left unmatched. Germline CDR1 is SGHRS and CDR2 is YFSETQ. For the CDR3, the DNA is TGCGCCAGCAGCGTGGGACAGGGGGCCAACGAGCAGTACTTC. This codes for CASSVGQGANEQYF.

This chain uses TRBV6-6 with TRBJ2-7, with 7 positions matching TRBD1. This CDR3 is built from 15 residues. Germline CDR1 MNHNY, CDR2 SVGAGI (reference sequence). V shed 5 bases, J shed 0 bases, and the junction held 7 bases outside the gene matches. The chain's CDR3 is CASSDRDRLSYEQYF. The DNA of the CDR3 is TGTGCCAGCAGTGACCGGGACAGACTCTCCTACGAGCAGTACTTC.

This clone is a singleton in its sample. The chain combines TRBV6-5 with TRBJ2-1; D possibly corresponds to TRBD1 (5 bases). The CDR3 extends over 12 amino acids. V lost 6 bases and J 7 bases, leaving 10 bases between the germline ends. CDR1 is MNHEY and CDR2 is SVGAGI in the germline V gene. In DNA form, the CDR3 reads TGTGCCAGCAGGCAGGGTCCGAATGAGCAGTTCTTC. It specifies CASRQGPNEQFF.

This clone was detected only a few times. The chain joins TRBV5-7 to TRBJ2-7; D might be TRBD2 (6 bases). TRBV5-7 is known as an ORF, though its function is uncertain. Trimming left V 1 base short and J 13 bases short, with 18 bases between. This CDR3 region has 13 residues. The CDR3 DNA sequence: TGTGCCAGCAGCTTGACATCCCGGGGGAAGGTATACTTC. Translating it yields CASSLTSRGKVYF.

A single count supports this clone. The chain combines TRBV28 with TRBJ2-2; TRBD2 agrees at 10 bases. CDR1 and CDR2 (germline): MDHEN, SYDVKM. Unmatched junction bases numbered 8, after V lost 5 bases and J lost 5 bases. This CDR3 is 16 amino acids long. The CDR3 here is CASSDYLAGETGELFF. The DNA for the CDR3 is TGTGCCAGCAGTGACTATCTAGCGGGAGAGACCGGGGAGCTGTTTTTT.

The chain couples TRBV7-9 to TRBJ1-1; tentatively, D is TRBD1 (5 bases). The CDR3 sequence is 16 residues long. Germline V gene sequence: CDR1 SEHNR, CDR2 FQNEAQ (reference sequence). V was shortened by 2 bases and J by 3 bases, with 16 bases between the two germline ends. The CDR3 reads CASSLTLYSRDTEAFF. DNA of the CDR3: TGTGCCAGCAGCTTAACGCTTTACAGCAGGGACACTGAAGCTTTCTTT.

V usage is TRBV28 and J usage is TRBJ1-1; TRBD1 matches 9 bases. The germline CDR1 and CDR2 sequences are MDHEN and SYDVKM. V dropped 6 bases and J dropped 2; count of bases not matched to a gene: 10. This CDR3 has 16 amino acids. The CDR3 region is CASSTGQGTINTEAFF. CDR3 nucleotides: TGTGCCAGCAGCACGGGACAGGGTACGATAAACACTGAAGCTTTCTTT. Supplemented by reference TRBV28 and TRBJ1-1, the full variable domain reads DVKVTQSSRYLVKRTGEKVFLECVQDMDHENMFWYRQDPGLGLRLIYFSYDVKMKEKGDIPEGYSVSREKKERFSLILESASTNQTSMYLCASSTGQGTINTEAFFGQGTRLTVV.

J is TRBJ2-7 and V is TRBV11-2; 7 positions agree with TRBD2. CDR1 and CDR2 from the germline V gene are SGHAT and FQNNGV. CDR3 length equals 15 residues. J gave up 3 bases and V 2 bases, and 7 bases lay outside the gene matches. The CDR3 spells CASSLSWREGYEQYF. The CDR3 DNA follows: TGTGCCAGCAGCTTAAGCTGGAGGGAGGGCTACGAGCAGTACTTC.

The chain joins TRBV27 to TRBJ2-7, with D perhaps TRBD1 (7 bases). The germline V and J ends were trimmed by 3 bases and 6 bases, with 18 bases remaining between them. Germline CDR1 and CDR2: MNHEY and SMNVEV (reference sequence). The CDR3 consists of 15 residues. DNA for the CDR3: TGTGCCAGCAGTTTGGAGGGGGCGGGAATTCTCGAGCAGTACTTC. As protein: CASSLEGAGILEQYF.